Sequencing of this T cell receptor (beta chain) was carried out in a study of T cell repertoires in cytomegalovirus infection. Study in general: In public TCR beta signatures, there were indications of both CMV infection and matching HLA type.

Study-wide results and caveats: In two of eight donors, the top clonotype was HLA-C-restricted CMV-specific. Cumulative public TCR beta family frequency identified CMV carriers with the relevant HLA.

Germline V CDR1 and CDR2: LGHNA, YNFKEQ. Trimming stripped 1 base from V and 6 bases from J, with 12 bases between. The CDR3 sequence is 14 residues long. Remarks on this clonotype: Its cognate antigen is unknown.

MiXCR, run by TCRdb on the reads, gives a single entry per CDR3 protein. The table includes under 350,000 distinct CDR3 sequences, over 7.5% detected once. This clonotype was obtained from a human donor in good health (CMV status not recorded). Some clones in this sample may be carry-over from other donors' samples. The sequencing input was PBMCs. The V gene is TRBV4-2, the J gene TRBJ1-2; D uncertain. The CDR3 nucleotides read TGTGCCAGCAGCCAAGGCGACGGGGTGGATGGCTACACCTTC. Encoded protein: CASSQGDGVDGYTF.